What follows are 29 T cell receptor beta chains derived from one specimen sequenced in a study of T cell changes during pregnancy in multiple sclerosis. Data came from immunoSEQ multiplex PCR; TCRdb stores just in-frame clones and leaves some out. Of fewer than 60,000 clones in the sample, roughly 92% were seen once. Sample: CD4+ T cells from peripheral blood mononuclear cells, taken after pregnancy. These receptors originate from a female donor with multiple sclerosis, enrolled in a pregnancy study.

The V gene is TRBV4-3, the J gene TRBJ1-2; 8 bases map to TRBD1. The CDR3 contains 15 residues. The V gene's germline CDR1 is LGHNA and CDR2 YSLEER. V was pared by 4 bases and J by 4 bases, with 8 bases of the junction left unmatched. The CDR3 is CASSPQIGTGYGYTF. The CDR3 DNA reads TGCGCCAGCAGCCCTCAGATAGGGACAGGCTATGGCTACACCTTC.

The V and J genes are TRBV28 and TRBJ1-2; D may be TRBD1 (5 bases). CDR3 length equals 14 residues. CDR1 is MDHEN and CDR2 is SYDVKM in the germline V gene. The germline V and J ends were trimmed by 11 bases and 4 bases, with 20 bases remaining between them. CDR3: CAVFNRGMGYGYTF. The CDR3 DNA follows: TGTGCCGTGTTTAATCGGGGGATGGGCTATGGCTACACCTTC.

This CDR3 is CAWSAIGGQVFEQYF. The CDR3 region has the DNA TGTGCCTGGAGCGCGATAGGGGGACAGGTCTTCGAGCAGTACTTC. The chain has TRBV30 and TRBJ2-7; 8 bases align to TRBD1. The CDR3 loop spans 15 amino acids. V trimming: 3 bases; J trimming: 6 bases; junction bases outside the gene matches: 13. Germline lookup yields CDR1 GTSNPN and CDR2 SVGIG (reference sequence).

The J gene is TRBJ2-5, the V gene TRBV25-1; TRBD1 aligns across 11 bases. CDR1 and CDR2 (germline): MGHDK, SYGVNS. The CDR3 runs to 16 residues. The V segment lost 5 bases and the J segment 5 bases; nucleotides outside the gene matches: 10. CDR3 sequence (DNA): TGTGCCAGCAGTCGTTCGGACAGGGGGCTGTGGGAGACCCAGTACTTC. Translated, it gives CASSRSDRGLWETQYF.

This clone is a singleton in its sample. J is TRBJ2-2 and V is TRBV2; D perhaps matches TRBD1 (5 bases). Trimming took 2 bases from V and 5 from J, leaving 12 bases between them. Germline CDR1 and CDR2: SNHLY and FYNNEI. The CDR3 extends over 15 amino acids. In nucleotides, the CDR3 is TGTGCCAGCAGTGAACAGGGATTGGGAACCGGGGAGCTGTTTTTT. Protein sequence: CASSEQGLGTGELFF.

The chain carries TRBV5-1 and TRBJ2-3; 8 bases map to TRBD1. V shed 4 bases, J shed 11 bases, and the junction held 15 bases outside the gene matches. The CDR3 runs to 15 residues. CDR1 SGHRS and CDR2 YFSETQ come from the germline V gene. The CDR3 reads CASSPGQGSTEWQYF. CDR3 nucleotides: TGCGCCAGCAGCCCCGGACAGGGTAGCACAGAGTGGCAGTATTTT.

The chain is built from TRBV7-2 and TRBJ2-7, with 7 bases identical to TRBD1. The V gene end was trimmed by 5 bases and the J gene end by 2 bases; junction bases not matched to a gene: 6. Per germline, CDR1 SGHTA and CDR2 FQGNSA. The CDR3 runs to 14 residues. CDR3 DNA: TGTGCCAGCAGCCGAAAGACAGGGCCCTACGAGCAGTACTTC. This gives the protein CASSRKTGPYEQYF. The entire variable domain, with the rest obtained from reference TRBV7-2 and TRBJ2-7, is as follows: GAGVSQSPSNKVTEKGKDVELRCDPISGHTALYWYRQSLGQGLEFLIYFQGNSAPDKSGLPSDRFSAERTGGSVSTLTIQRTQQEDSAVYLCASSRKTGPYEQYFGPGTRLTVT.

This sequence joins TRBV11-2 and TRBJ2-7; 8 bases align to TRBD2. The germline V gene has CDR1 SGHAT and CDR2 FQNNGV. CDR3 length: 16 amino acids. V was clipped by 3 bases and J by 2 bases; unmatched bases: 9. The CDR3 region is CASSFNGAGGAYEQYF. CDR3 bases: TGTGCCAGCAGCTTCAACGGGGCGGGAGGAGCCTACGAGCAGTACTTC.

The chain employs TRBV4-1 and TRBJ2-7; perhaps TRBD1 as D (5 bases). The CDR3 has 15 amino acids. Trimming pared 1 base from V and 1 base from J, leaving 11 bases between. Germline CDR1 MGHRA, CDR2 YSYEKL. DNA for the CDR3: TGCGCCAGCAGCCAAGTAGCAGGGCAGTCCTACGAGCAGTACTTC. It translates to CASSQVAGQSYEQYF.

The genes are TRBV7-2 and TRBJ1-1, with D tentatively TRBD1 (6 bases). Looked up from germline, CDR1 is SGHTA and CDR2 is FQGNSA. CDR3 length: 14 amino acids. Trimming removed 4 bases at V and 5 bases at J, with 14 bases between. CDR3 sequence: CASSSQTQGTEAFF. CDR3 nucleotides: TGTGCCAGCAGCTCTCAAACACAGGGTACTGAAGCTTTCTTT.

The chain has TRBV27 and TRBJ2-5, with 10 bases that match TRBD1. This CDR3 is 14 amino acids long. CDR1 is MNHEY, CDR2 SMNVEV, per germline (reference sequence). After removal of 6 bases from V and 2 bases from J, the junction contained 3 bases not matched to a gene. For the CDR3, the DNA is TGTGCCAGCAGCGACAGGGGGCTGCAAGAGACCCAGTACTTC. Residues: CASSDRGLQETQYF.

The chain links TRBV7-9 to TRBJ2-5; 7 positions match TRBD2. With V trimmed by 4 bases and J by 0 bases, 8 bases remained unmatched. Germline-derived CDR1 and CDR2 are SEHNR and FQNEAQ (reference sequence). The CDR3 has 16 amino acids. The CDR3 nucleotides read TGTGCCAGCAGCTCCCGAATAGGACTAGACCAAGAGACCCAGTACTTC. Its protein is CASSSRIGLDQETQYF. The whole variable domain, remainder taken from reference TRBV7-9 and TRBJ2-5, is DTGVSQNPRHKITKRGQNVTFRCDPISEHNRLYWYRQTLGQGPEFLTYFQNEAQLEKSRLLSDRFSAERPKGSFSTLEIQRTEQGDSAMYLCASSSRIGLDQETQYFGPGTRLLVL.

This sequence joins TRBV6-1 and TRBJ2-7; TRBD1 might be the D (5 bases). The CDR3 is 12 residues long. Between the trimmed V and J ends, which lost 10 bases and 3 bases, there was a span of 13 bases. Germline V CDR1 and CDR2: MNHNS, SASEGT. CDR3 region: CATQEQGYEQYF. The DNA for the CDR3 is TGTGCCACCCAGGAGCAGGGCTACGAGCAGTACTTC.

The genes are TRBV5-1 and TRBJ1-2, with D tentatively TRBD1 (6 bases). Trimming took off 5 bases at V and 5 bases at J, with 13 bases between the two ends. CDR1 SGHRS and CDR2 YFSETQ come from the germline V gene. This CDR3 contains 13 residues. CDR3 loop: CASRQVQGYGYTF. Written as DNA, the CDR3 is TGCGCCAGCAGACAGGTCCAGGGGTATGGCTACACCTTC.

The genes are TRBV6-5 and TRBJ2-7; 8 bases are a match to TRBD2. The trim removed 6 bases at V and 9 bases at J, leaving 16 bases unmatched. This CDR3 region has 15 residues. Per germline, CDR1 MNHEY and CDR2 SVGAGI. The CDR3 nucleotides read TGTGCCAGCAGCCAATTAGCGGGACAAATCCACGGGCAGTACTTC. Translated: CASSQLAGQIHGQYF.

V and J are TRBV6-5 and TRBJ1-2; 12 bases are a match to TRBD1. The junction had 10 bases not matched to a gene; V was cut back by 4 bases and J by 7 bases. Germline V gives CDR1 MNHEY, CDR2 SVGAGI. This CDR3 contains 16 residues. In nucleotides, the CDR3 is TGTGCCAGCAGTTCGAAACGGGACAGGGGGCTCTTTGGCTACACCTTC. It encodes CASSSKRDRGLFGYTF.

The chain has TRBV30 and TRBJ2-5; 9 nucleotides align to TRBD2. The V gene end was trimmed by 5 bases and the J gene end by 4 bases; junction bases not matched to a gene: 5. The CDR3 is made up of 13 amino acids. CDR1 and CDR2 (germline): GTSNPN, SVGIG (reference sequence). The CDR3 region has the DNA TGTGCCTGGGGACTAGCGCGGGGAGAGACCCAGTACTTC. Its translation is CAWGLARGETQYF.

This clone was picked up one time. The chain carries TRBV18 and TRBJ2-5; no definite D call. V gave up 3 bases and J gave up 5 bases, with 7 bases separating them. Germline CDR1 is KGHSH and CDR2 is LQKENI. The length of the CDR3 is 12 residues. The CDR3 DNA sequence: TGTGCCAGCTCACCCGGCGGTGAGACCCAGTACTTC. Translating it yields CASSPGGETQYF. The whole variable domain, remainder taken from reference TRBV18 and TRBJ2-5, is NAGVMQNPRHLVRRRGQEARLRCSPMKGHSHVYWYRQLPEEGLKFMVYLQKENIIDESGMPKERFSAEFPKEGPSILRIQQVVRGDSAAYFCASSPGGETQYFGPGTRLLVL.

The genes are TRBV18 and TRBJ2-5; the match to TRBD1 covers 7 bases. V was clipped by 5 bases and J by 2 bases; unmatched bases: 5. The germline CDR1 and CDR2 sequences are KGHSH and LQKENI. The CDR3 has 14 amino acids. The CDR3 coding sequence is TGTGCCAGCTCAACAGGGACAGCACAAGAGACCCAGTACTTC. It codes for CASSTGTAQETQYF.

The chain uses TRBV7-6 and TRBJ1-1, with 8 nucleotides matching TRBD1. Germline-derived CDR1 and CDR2 are SGHVS and FNYEAQ. Trimming took 5 bases from V and 1 from J; bases not matched to a gene: 6. The CDR3 loop spans 15 amino acids. CDR3 amino acids: CASSVNGQGNTEAFF. CDR3 nucleotide sequence: TGTGCCAGCAGCGTGAACGGACAGGGGAACACTGAAGCTTTCTTT. The full variable domain, rest sourced from reference TRBV7-6 and TRBJ1-1, is GAGVSQSPRYKVTKRGQDVALRCDPISGHVSLYWYRQALGQGPEFLTYFNYEAQQDKSGLPNDRFSAERPEGSISTLTIQRTEQRDSAMYRCASSVNGQGNTEAFFGQGTRLTVV.

The V gene is TRBV4-2, the J gene TRBJ2-3; no reliable D call. The CDR3 is 23 amino acids. V gave up 1 base and J gave up 1 base, with 33 bases separating them. CDR1 LGHNA and CDR2 YNFKEQ come from the germline V gene. The CDR3 nucleotides read TGTGCCAGCAGCCAAGTAGGTCCCGTTCGGATTCCTGTGACTTCTTCTGGCACAGATACGCAGTATTTT. Amino acid sequence: CASSQVGPVRIPVTSSGTDTQYF.

The gene calls are TRBV5-1 and TRBJ2-2, with 8 bases lining up with TRBD2. In germline, CDR1 is SGHRS, CDR2 YFSETQ. The CDR3 loop spans 15 amino acids. V shed 0 bases and J 6 bases; nucleotides not matched to a gene: 4. CDR3 coding DNA: TGCGCCAGCAGCTTGGCCCCGGGGGGGTCCGGGGAGCTGTTTTTT. This sequence encodes CASSLAPGGSGELFF.

J is TRBJ2-2 and V is TRBV6-5; 9 nucleotides match TRBD2. CDR3 length equals 15 residues. Looked up from germline, CDR1 is MNHEY and CDR2 is SVGAGI. The V gene end was trimmed by 6 bases and the J gene end by 4 bases; junction bases not matched to a gene: 6. The CDR3 reads CASSLSGSGTGELFF. The CDR3 DNA sequence: TGTGCCAGCAGCCTTAGCGGGAGTGGCACCGGGGAGCTGTTTTTT.

The chain employs TRBV18 and TRBJ2-1; TRBD2 agrees at 7 bases. Looked up from germline, CDR1 is KGHSH and CDR2 is LQKENI. The V and J ends lost 2 bases and 5 bases, in that order; junction bases with no gene match: 12. The CDR3 contains 17 residues. As DNA, the CDR3 is TGTGCCAGCTCACCAGGTCCGGCGGGAGACCTGGACAATGAGCAGTTCTTC. This translates into CASSPGPAGDLDNEQFF.

The sample holds one count of this clone. This rearrangement joins TRBV7-9 to TRBJ1-2; TRBD1 aligns across 9 bases. Germline values: CDR1 SEHNR, CDR2 FQNEAQ (reference sequence). CDR3 size: 16 residues. V shed 5 bases and J 0 bases; nucleotides not matched to a gene: 7. As DNA, the CDR3 is TGTGCCAGCAGCATCTACCGGGACAGGGCTAACTATGGCTACACCTTC. Translation gives CASSIYRDRANYGYTF. The full variable domain, completed using reference TRBV7-9 and TRBJ1-2, is DTGVSQNPRHKITKRGQNVTFRCDPISEHNRLYWYRQTLGQGPEFLTYFQNEAQLEKSRLLSDRFSAERPKGSFSTLEIQRTEQGDSAMYLCASSIYRDRANYGYTFGSGTRLTVV.

This clone showed up just once. J is TRBJ1-5 and V is TRBV28; no clear D gene. CDR1 MDHEN and CDR2 SYDVKM come from the germline V gene. Trimming removed 2 bases at V and 2 bases at J, with 10 bases between. The CDR3 is 15 residues long. The CDR3 DNA is TGTGCCAGCAGTTTACTTTTGAGAGGCAATCAGCCCCAGCATTTT. Its translation: CASSLLLRGNQPQHF.

The CDR3 sequence: CASSHRSSSYNEQFF. The CDR3 nucleotides read TGTGCCAGCAGCCACCGTAGTAGCTCCTACAATGAGCAGTTCTTC. This chain uses TRBV5-4 with TRBJ2-1; D not resolved. Germline-derived CDR1 and CDR2 are SGHNT and YYREEE (reference sequence). This CDR3 contains 15 residues. Between the trimmed V and J ends, which lost 4 bases and 0 bases, there was a span of 11 bases.

This chain links TRBV5-8 with TRBJ1-3; perhaps TRBD1 as D (6 bases). Between the trimmed V and J ends, which lost 3 bases and 0 bases, there was a span of 22 bases. The germline V gene encodes CDR1 SGHTS and CDR2 YDEGEE. The CDR3 runs to 19 residues. The CDR3 sequence is CASSWTHPWTDYSGNTIYF. In DNA, the CDR3 is TGTGCCAGCAGCTGGACCCACCCTTGGACAGACTACTCTGGAAACACCATATATTTT.

The V gene is TRBV7-3, the J gene TRBJ2-1; unclear D gene. The CDR3 runs to 14 residues. V gave up 5 bases and J gave up 1 base, with 9 bases separating them. CDR1 and CDR2 (germline): SGHTA, FQGTGA. The CDR3 loop reads CASSRSGSYNEQFF. The DNA of the CDR3 is TGTGCCAGCAGCCGCTCCGGGTCCTACAATGAGCAGTTCTTC.